Given below is one T cell receptor beta chain in context. This clone came up a few times. This clone's antigen is unknown. The record has no base qualities; no much larger clone is one base away. This record belongs to a study of follicular helper T cells after annual influenza vaccination (dated by TCRdb to between 2016 and 2019). About the investigation overall: Blood was drawn on days 0, 7 and 28 after each seasonal influenza vaccination. Multi-year samples were available from six subjects, with four subjects covering two vaccination seasons and two subjects covering three seasons. One week after vaccination, a second recruited cohort of roughly twelve subjects (Table S1) displayed a similar ICOS+CD38+ cTfh response. Samples from 2013-2014 were cryopreserved, whereas samples from about 2015 were processed immediately after collection. To look at recall of cTfh clones, some subjects were tracked through successive annual vaccinations covering the 2013-2014, 2014-2015 and 2015-2016 seasons.

The time point label for this specimen denotes: 2015-2016 season, pre-vaccination. TCRB sequencing was used to follow sorted CD4 subsets from the blood of adults before and after they were given the seasonal inactivated influenza vaccine (Fluvarix). Subjects were considered eligible if community-dwelling and if influenza vaccine had not been received in the prior 6 months. Influenza vaccine contraindications, substance abuse, HIV/AIDS, active malignancy, immunomodulatory medication and active illness such as respiratory infection were included among the exclusion criteria. Per time point, between about 40 and 100 mL of blood was sampled. Circulating Tfh were defined as non-naive CD4+CXCR5+PD-1+ cells and sorted into ICOS+CD38+ and ICOS-CD38- fractions. Either Ficoll-Paque PLUS or SepMate separation was used to isolate PBMC. Before DNA extraction, cell subsets were sorted from PBMC on a BD FACS Aria.

The library was generated by the immunoSEQ multiplex PCR assay. Adaptive Biotechnologies carried out TCRB amplification, library preparation, sequencing and preliminary bioinformatics at Survey level resolution. TCRB sequencing used multiplex PCR amplification of genomic DNA from sorted cTfh populations. Per the source publication's procedure: Clonality was computed in R as 1 minus normalized Shannon entropy; the Gini index was calculated with the R package ineq. The overlap score was defined as the summed counts of shared sequences divided by the total counts of all sequences in both compared samples. Fisher's exact test, with an assumed theoretical repertoire of 10^7 TCRB sequences, was used to assess the significance of shared clonotypes. TCRdb stores this immuneACCESS table with in-frame sequences only. Part of the clones is absent; in the studies checked, under half of the shortfall reflects unresolved V genes, and no reason is known for the rest. Clone size and V and J calls were adopted from that table, with D and trimming inferred from the DNA. The sample has approximately 1,300 clones on record, around 85% of them singletons. The top ten clonotypes cover about 2.2% of the sample.

The paper's findings and limits, for the study overall: With successive annual vaccinations, a recurrent oligoclonal ICOS+CD38+ cTfh response was recalled, and this response contained tetramer and AIM influenza-specific clonotypes. ICOS+CD38+ cTfh clonality correlated with the frequency of that population, and its change correlated with the change in circulating plasmablast frequency. Day 7 ICOS+CD38+ clones were most often found later in ICOS-CD38- cTfh, suggesting that subset may serve as a memory reservoir. Only roughly 8.5-20% of analyzed cells yielded productive TCRB sequences, so sampling of rare clonotypes was not possible.

Including cysteine and phenylalanine, the CDR3 has 14 amino acids. Left in the record is the CDR3 DNA by itself, 42 bases read in frame from the first base. Trimming costs V 6 bases and J 4 bases, and their ends lie 10 bases apart. Based on the germline V gene, the CDR1 and CDR2 sequences are SGHTA and FQGNSA. The sample was CXCR5+ CD38+ circulating T follicular helper cells from blood, taken on the day of influenza vaccination. According to the study, the label for this sample's cell subset or site signals: circulating Tfh, non-naive CD4+CXCR5+PD-1+ (ICOS+CD38+ or ICOS-CD38-). The chain is made from TRBV7-2 and TRBJ1-6; TRBD1 might be the D gene, on 5 matching bases. The origin of this receptor is an adult who received the influenza vaccine. The CDR3 sequence is CASRQETYNSPLHF. The nucleotide sequence reads TGTGCCAGCAGACAGGAGACGTATAATTCACCCCTCCACTTT.